This T cell receptor beta chain emerged from a study of blood T cell repertoires in COVID-19. Study-wide context: Material from acute and convalescent COVID-19 was sourced from the United States, Italy and Spain. Sources were T cells, B-cell-depleted T cells, or PBMCs; the material itself was cDNA or gDNA.

This clone was seen only a few times. How the authors handled the data: Estimates of nucleated cell counts were drawn from the amplification of reference gene primers. This table comes from immunoSEQ multiplex PCR, and its TCRdb copy is limited to in-frame clones, with some not included. From that table come the V and J calls and clone size; the DNA was used to work out D and trimming. The repertoire consists of approximately 180,000 clones, with roughly 79% occurring once and the leading ten covering about 26%. CDR3 length: 15 residues. V gave up 0 bases and J gave up 5 bases, with 13 bases separating them. From germline, CDR1 is MGHDK and CDR2 SYGVNS.

This sequence joins TRBV25-1 and TRBJ1-1; D is unresolved. Sequences were obtained from peripheral blood. The source is a woman in her seventies with acute or convalescent COVID-19. The CDR3 region is CASSEYKAWRTEAFF. CDR3 DNA sequence: TGTGCCAGCAGTGAATATAAGGCGTGGCGGACTGAAGCTTTCTTT.